Each of the 16 T cell receptor beta chains below was sequenced from the same sample in a study of shared clonotypes between healthy human individuals. Here immunoSEQ multiplex PCR was the method, and the copy in TCRdb shows in-frame clones only, minus some. In the table there are 450,000 to 650,000 clones, roughly four fifths of which are singletons. Sequencing input: PBMCs. These receptors all come from a woman between 40 and 55 years old in good health. Some clones in this sample may be carry-over from other donors' samples.

A word on this clone: The sample carries other DNA sequences with the same CDR3. The CDR3, as DNA: TGTGCCAGCACCCGAAGAGGGGGGCAGAGTGGCTACACCTTC. This gives the protein CASTRRGGQSGYTF. The rearrangement joins TRBV5-4 to TRBJ1-2, with D maybe TRBD1 (6 bases). CDR1 and CDR2 from the germline V gene are SGHNT and YYREEE (reference sequence). The germline V and J ends were trimmed by 6 bases and 7 bases, with 19 bases remaining between them. The CDR3 contains 14 residues.

The chain uses TRBV6-6 and TRBJ1-2, with D possibly TRBD1 on 5 matching bases. The CDR3 is 11 residues long. V was trimmed by 8 bases and J by 6 bases, leaving 10 bases between them. CDR1 MNHNY and CDR2 SVGAGI come from the germline V gene (reference sequence). The CDR3 loop is CASFRGDGYTF. The CDR3 bases are TGTGCCAGCTTTCGGGGGGATGGCTACACCTTC.

The V call is TRBV6-5, the J call TRBJ2-3; a weak D match, TRBD1 (5 bases). V gave up 6 bases and J gave up 6 bases, with 16 bases separating them. The CDR3 has 14 amino acids. The germline gives CDR1 MNHEY, CDR2 SVGAGI. The CDR3 coding sequence is TGTGCCAGCAGCATAGGGGCGCTATCCGATACGCAGTATTTT. Translation gives CASSIGALSDTQYF.

In regard to this clone: Other DNA variants within this sample encode the same CDR3. V and J are TRBV18 and TRBJ2-5; 8 bases fit TRBD1. The CDR3 is 14 amino acids. Trimming took 3 bases from V and 4 from J; bases not matched to a gene: 4. Germline CDR1 reads KGHSH; CDR2 reads LQKENI. CDR3 in amino acids: CASSPTGAGETQYF. The CDR3 DNA is TGTGCCAGCTCACCGACAGGGGCGGGAGAGACCCAGTACTTC.

The chain uses TRBV5-4 and TRBJ1-1, with a possible D match to TRBD1 (5 bases). CDR1 and CDR2 from the germline V gene are SGHNT and YYREEE (reference sequence). This CDR3 is built from 14 residues. The germline V and J ends were trimmed by 7 bases and 1 base, with 14 bases remaining between them. In nucleotides, the CDR3 is TGTGCCAGCGCCCTCGGCAGGGCGAACACTGAAGCTTTCTTT. Translation: CASALGRANTEAFF.

This sequence joins TRBV9 and TRBJ2-2; D uncertain. V shed 0 bases and J shed 6 bases, with 3 bases lying between them. The CDR3 consists of 12 residues. From germline, CDR1 is SGDLS and CDR2 YYNGEE. The CDR3 sequence is CASSVGSGELFF. In DNA form, the CDR3 reads TGTGCCAGCAGCGTAGGGTCCGGGGAGCTGTTTTTT.

Concerning this clone itself: With a much larger clone just one base away, this may be a read error. The chain couples TRBV4-1 to TRBJ2-2, with 11 bases matching TRBD2. The CDR3 has 17 residues. CDR1 and CDR2 (germline): MGHRA, YSYEKL. DNA of the CDR3: TGCGCCAGCAGCCAAAGGACTAGCGGGCATAACACCGGGGAGCTGCTTTTT. Protein: CASSQRTSGHNTGELLF.

J is TRBJ2-3 and V is TRBV2; perhaps TRBD1 as D (6 bases). Deletions cut 4 bases from V and 6 bases from J, with 20 bases between. This CDR3 region has 16 residues. The germline V gene encodes CDR1 SNHLY and CDR2 FYNNEI. CDR3 residues: CASSAGWLQGGDTQYF. CDR3 DNA: TGTGCCAGCAGTGCCGGTTGGTTACAGGGTGGGGATACGCAGTATTTT.

The chain recombines TRBV28 with TRBJ2-6; TRBD2 is a possible D gene (5 bases). The CDR3 contains 16 residues. CDR1 MDHEN and CDR2 SYDVKM come from the germline V gene. With 6 bases removed from V and 7 bases from J, the gap between germline ends came to 19 bases. CDR3 residues: CASSQIVLASANVLTF. CDR3 nucleotides: TGTGCCAGCAGCCAAATCGTTCTAGCAAGTGCCAACGTCCTGACTTTC.

V is TRBV11-2 and J is TRBJ1-1; no definite D call. This CDR3 region has 16 residues. Trimming left V 4 bases short and J 2 bases short, with 17 bases between. Germline CDR1 SGHAT, CDR2 FQNNGV. The CDR3 sequence is CASSSIGNGFNTEAFF. CDR3 bases: TGTGCCAGCAGCTCTATAGGGAATGGATTCAACACTGAAGCTTTCTTT.

This chain's CDR3 is CASSTPGYNEQFF. CDR3 DNA: TGTGCCAGCAGTACCCCGGGATACAATGAGCAGTTCTTC. The gene calls are TRBV25-1 and TRBJ2-1; D is possibly TRBD2 (5 bases). CDR1 and CDR2 from the germline V gene are MGHDK and SYGVNS. The V gene lost 5 bases and the J gene lost 4 bases, with 9 bases spanning the gap. There are 13 residues in the CDR3.

The chain uses TRBV7-3 and TRBJ2-1; 8 positions match TRBD2. The CDR3 has 15 residues. V was pared by 4 bases and J by 6 bases, with 8 bases of the junction left unmatched. Per the germline V gene, CDR1 is SGHTA and CDR2 is FQGTGA. CDR3 DNA: TGTGCCAGCAGCTGGAGCGGGAGTTACGGCAATGAGCAGTTCTTC. It is translated as CASSWSGSYGNEQFF.

The gene calls are TRBV7-8 and TRBJ2-5; maybe TRBD2 (5 bases). The CDR3 length is 15 residues. The V end lost 0 bases, the J end lost 5 bases, and 13 bases lay between the germline ends. Per the germline V gene, CDR1 is SGHVS and CDR2 is FQNEAQ. This chain's CDR3 is CASSLAPATTETQYF. The CDR3, as DNA: TGTGCCAGCAGCTTAGCGCCTGCGACTACGGAGACCCAGTACTTC.

This clone was picked up one time. The chain links TRBV11-3 to TRBJ2-7, with a tentative D call TRBD2 (5 bases). The V gene lost 0 bases and the J gene lost 1 base, with 13 bases spanning the gap. This CDR3 region has 16 residues. Looked up from germline, CDR1 is SGHNT and CDR2 is YENEEA. The CDR3 region is CASSLDRLALSYEQYF. The CDR3 DNA follows: TGTGCCAGCAGCTTAGACCGTCTAGCCTTGTCCTACGAGCAGTACTTC.

The chain recombines TRBV4-3 with TRBJ2-1, with 11 bases matching TRBD2. The V gene's germline CDR1 is LGHNA and CDR2 YSLEER. The CDR3 sequence is 15 residues long. With 3 bases clipped from V and 6 bases from J, the junction kept 4 bases outside the gene matches. The CDR3 spells CASSQPLAGVNEQFF. The CDR3 nucleotides read TGCGCCAGCAGCCAGCCACTAGCGGGGGTCAATGAGCAGTTCTTC.

This sequence joins TRBV7-9 and TRBJ2-1; D remains unclear. Trimming took 3 bases from V and 3 from J, leaving 3 bases between them. The germline CDR1 and CDR2 sequences are SEHNR and FQNEAQ (reference sequence). The CDR3 runs 12 residues. CDR3 DNA: TGTGCCAGCAGCTTTCGCTACAATGAGCAGTTCTTC. The encoded protein is CASSFRYNEQFF. Full variable domain (missing parts from reference TRBV7-9 and TRBJ2-1): DTGVSQNPRHKITKRGQNVTFRCDPISEHNRLYWYRQTLGQGPEFLTYFQNEAQLEKSRLLSDRFSAERPKGSFSTLEIQRTEQGDSAMYLCASSFRYNEQFFGPGTRLTVL.